This TCR beta chain was documented in a study of chemoradiotherapy in HPV16-positive cancers. Germline CDR1 and CDR2: SGHTA and FQGNSA. The CDR3 runs 12 residues. Deletions cut 4 bases from V and 2 bases from J, with 5 bases between. Method: immunoSEQ multiplex PCR; TCRdb's copy keeps in-frame clones and lacks some. The table shows about 22,000 clones, with around 73% occurring only once. The TCR comes from a human donor with HPV-associated anogenital cancer. The specimen was taken from a patient who underwent chemoradiotherapy. The chain recombines TRBV7-2 with TRBJ1-2; D is unclear. CDR3 nucleotides: TGTGCCAGCAGCTCCACAAACTATGGCTACACCTTC. This translates into CASSSTNYGYTF. The whole variable domain, remainder taken from reference TRBV7-2 and TRBJ1-2, is GAGVSQSPSNKVTEKGKDVELRCDPISGHTALYWYRQSLGQGLEFLIYFQGNSAPDKSGLPSDRFSAERTGGSVSTLTIQRTQQEDSAVYLCASSSTNYGYTFGSGTRLTVV.